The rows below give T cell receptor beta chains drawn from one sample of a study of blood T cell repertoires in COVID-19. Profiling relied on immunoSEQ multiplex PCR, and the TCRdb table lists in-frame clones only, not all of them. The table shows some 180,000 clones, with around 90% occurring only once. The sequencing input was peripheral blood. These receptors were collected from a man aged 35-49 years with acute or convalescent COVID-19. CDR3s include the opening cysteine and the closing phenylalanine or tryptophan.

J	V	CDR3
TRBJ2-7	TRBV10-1	CASSDKRGTGAYEQYF
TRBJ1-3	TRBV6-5	CASSYSSGPTGNTIYF
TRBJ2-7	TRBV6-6	CASSASRDRDRNEQYF
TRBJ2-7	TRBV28	CASSFPGGIYEQYF
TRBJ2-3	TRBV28	CASSLRGGGTDTQYF
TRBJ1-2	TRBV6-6	CASSYGTGGRGGYTF
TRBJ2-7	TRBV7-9	CASSLEAGQGVSYEQYF
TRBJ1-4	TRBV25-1	CASSDPGEVVEKLFF
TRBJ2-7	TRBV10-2	CASSHSYEQYF
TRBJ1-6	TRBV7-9	CASSSSATGGSPLHF
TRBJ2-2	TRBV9	CASTPRQGAGGRDTGELFF
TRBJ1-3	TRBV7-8	CASTLGRGGNTIYF
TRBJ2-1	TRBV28	CASSFLGSSYNEQFF
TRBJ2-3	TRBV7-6	CASSLNYRGAGDTQYF
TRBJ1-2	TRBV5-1	CASSFAGGDGYTF
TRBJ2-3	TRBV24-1	CAIRQGARDAQYF
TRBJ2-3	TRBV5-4	CASSFGTGVGDTQYF
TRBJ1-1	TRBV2	CASSGDSATEAFF
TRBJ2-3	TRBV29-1	CSVLAGLEGATDTQYF
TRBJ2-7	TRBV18	CASSPPSGTGVHEQYF
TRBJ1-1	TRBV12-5	CASVRGQQANTEAFF
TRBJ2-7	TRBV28	CASSFRVSRFEQYF
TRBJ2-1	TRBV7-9	CASSLASLYNEQFF
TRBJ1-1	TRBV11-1	CASSTSAPRGTEAFF
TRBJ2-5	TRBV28	CASSSPGELQETQYF
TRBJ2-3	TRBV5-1	CASTTVVGGPDTQYF
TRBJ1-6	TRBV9	CASIRGSALHF